This T cell receptor (beta chain) emerged from a study of CD8+CD57+ T cells in acquired aplastic anemia. The V gene's germline CDR1 is LNHNV and CDR2 YYDKDF (reference sequence). The J segment lost 5 bases and the V segment lost 0 bases, leaving 4 bases of the junction unmatched. The CDR3 runs to 14 residues. TCR beta VDJ and CDR3 were profiled, and genomic DNA was the template. TCRdb independently ran MiXCR on the reads; one entry per CDR3 protein. The sample yields under 350,000 distinct CDR3 sequences, about 56% seen once. V is TRBV15 and J is TRBJ2-7; 7 bases map to TRBD1. The sequenced material came from sorted CD4+, CD8+, or CD8+CD57+ T cells (not recorded which) from PBMCs. The origin of this receptor is a human donor with severe aplastic anemia or a healthy control (not recorded which). Written as DNA, the CDR3 is TGTGCCACCAGCAGAGAAGGACAGGACCACGAGCAGTACTTC. It specifies CATSREGQDHEQYF.